This T cell receptor beta chain comes out of a study of shared clonotypes between healthy human individuals. Naive CD8 cells, CD45RO-negative and positively selected for CCR7, excluded terminally differentiated effector memory CD45RA+ cells. Everyone who donated was a Caucasian adult who lived in Nashville, Tennessee. The table came from immunoSEQ multiplex PCR; TCRdb's copy has only in-frame clones and leaves some out. The sample includes 2 million to 2.5 million clones, roughly 91% of them seen just once. Findings and caveats of the study: Generation probabilities were higher for clonotypes shared across all four sorted-subset donors than for unshared ones. Across a handful of donors, naive CD4 shared roughly 5%, naive CD8 under 4%, memory CD4 roughly 2.2%, memory CD8 0.4% to 0.5%.

Germline assignment: CDR1 LNHDA and CDR2 SQIVND (reference sequence). This CDR3 contains 13 residues. Trimming cost V 4 bases and J 4 bases; bases outside gene matches: 3. This clone was found once. The antigen is unknown. Other DNA sequences in the same sample also yield this CDR3. The clonotype comes from a young man in good health. Some clones in this sample may be carry-over from other donors' samples. Sequencing used naive CD8+ T cells from PBMCs. V is TRBV19 and J is TRBJ1-2, with TRBD1 identical over 7 bases. The CDR3 nucleotides are TGTGCCAGTAGTACCCGGACAGGCTATGGCTACACCTTC. Translating gives CASSTRTGYGYTF.